These T cell receptor beta chains were read from a single sample in a study of graft-versus-host responses after intestinal transplantation. Only in-frame clones appear in the TCRdb table, and some are missing; sequencing was by immunoSEQ multiplex PCR. The repertoire includes 85,000 to 95,000 clones, just over 90% of them detected once, and approximately 2% sits in the top ten. These receptors lack a known antigen. The sequenced sample was unstimulated CD8+ T cells sorted from spleen or lymph node cells, obtained before intestinal transplant. The receptors stem from a human donor who received an intestinal transplant. Both conserved end residues are part of each CDR3. Each record gives: V gene, J gene, clone size, D gene, CDR3 DNA, CDR3 protein. The D gene is left open where the match is weak. Rows may omit the clone size; those that give it use once, few, many or a size class.

V: TRBV11-2
J: TRBJ2-3
size: -
D: TRBD1
DNA: TGTGCCAGCAGCTTCCCCCGGACAGGCGCCCTCCCAGATACGCAGTATTTT
CDR3: CASSFPRTGALPDTQYF

V: TRBV6-5
J: TRBJ1-5
size: -
D: -
DNA: TGTGCCACCTCGCTCGATGACAGTAACAATCAGCCCCAGCATTTT
CDR3: CATSLDDSNNQPQHF

V: TRBV29-1
J: TRBJ2-7
size: -
D: -
DNA: TGCAGCGTTGAGGTCCGAGCCTACGAGCAGTACTTC
CDR3: CSVEVRAYEQYF

V: TRBV27
J: TRBJ2-5
size: -
D: -
DNA: TGTGCCAGCAGTTTGGGGCAGGGAAGGGAAGAGACCCAGTACTTC
CDR3: CASSLGQGREETQYF

V: TRBV4-3
J: TRBJ2-1
size: -
D: TRBD2
DNA: TGCGCCAGCAGCCAAGACGGGGCGGGGGAGGGGAATGAGCAGTTCTTC
CDR3: CASSQDGAGEGNEQFF

V: TRBV6-1
J: TRBJ1-5
size: -
D: TRBD1
DNA: TGTGCCAGCAGTAATACAGGGGCTCTTCAGCCCCAGCATTTT
CDR3: CASSNTGALQPQHF

V: TRBV5-5
J: TRBJ2-7
size: -
D: -
DNA: TGTGCCAGCAGCATGGTACATACCTACGAGCAGTACTTC
CDR3: CASSMVHTYEQYF

V: TRBV4-3
J: TRBJ1-5
size: few
D: -
DNA: TGCGCCAGCAGCCAAGACAGGAATCAGCCCCAGCATTTT
CDR3: CASSQDRNQPQHF

V: TRBV2
J: TRBJ2-1
size: -
D: TRBD1
DNA: TGTGCCAGCAGCGATTCGACAGGGGGCAATGAGCAGTTCTTC
CDR3: CASSDSTGGNEQFF

V: TRBV7-9
J: TRBJ1-2
size: -
D: TRBD1
DNA: TGTGCCAGCAGCTCTGACAGGGGAGTCTACACCTTC
CDR3: CASSSDRGVYTF

V: TRBV13
J: TRBJ1-1
size: -
D: -
DNA: TGTGCCAGCAGCTTAGGCCTGGGAGGGGGAGCTTTCTTT
CDR3: CASSLGLGGGAFF

V: TRBV27
J: TRBJ1-3
size: -
D: -
DNA: TGTGCCAGCAGTTTAAAGTGGGCGGGAGGAAACACCATATATTTT
CDR3: CASSLKWAGGNTIYF

V: TRBV19
J: TRBJ1-1
size: -
D: TRBD1
DNA: TGTGCCAGTAGTAGGGACAGGGCCGAGAACACTGAAGCTTTCTTT
CDR3: CASSRDRAENTEAFF

V: TRBV7-8
J: TRBJ2-3
size: -
D: -
DNA: TGTGCCAGCAGCTCCGTGGGCGGGGAACGCACAGATACGCAGTATTTT
CDR3: CASSSVGGERTDTQYF

V: TRBV4-3
J: TRBJ2-7
size: -
D: TRBD1
DNA: TGCGCCAGCAGCCAAGAGAGGGACAGCTCCTACGAGCAGTACTTC
CDR3: CASSQERDSSYEQYF

V: TRBV4-3
J: TRBJ2-7
size: -
D: TRBD1
DNA: TGCGCCAGCAGCCAAGAGGGGGACAGGGGGTACGAGCAGTACTTC
CDR3: CASSQEGDRGYEQYF

V: TRBV10-3
J: TRBJ1-6
size: few
D: TRBD1
DNA: TGTGCCATGAGTATTGACAGGGGGCAGTCACCCCTCCACTTT
CDR3: CAMSIDRGQSPLHF

V: TRBV12-5
J: TRBJ1-2
size: -
D: -
DNA: TGTGCTAGTGGTTTAGGACTGGGGGGCTATGGCTACACCTTC
CDR3: CASGLGLGGYGYTF

V: TRBV11-3
J: TRBJ2-2
size: -
D: TRBD2
DNA: TGTGCCAGCAGCTTAGATCCTTTGGCGGGGGTGAACACCGGGGAGCTGTTTTTT
CDR3: CASSLDPLAGVNTGELFF

V: TRBV2
J: TRBJ2-3
size: -
D: -
DNA: TGTGCCAGCAGTCCATCCACAAACACAGATACGCAGTATTTT
CDR3: CASSPSTNTDTQYF

V: TRBV29-1
J: TRBJ1-2
size: -
D: -
DNA: TGCAGCGTGGAAACAACTATGGACAGATCCAACTATGGCTACACCTTC
CDR3: CSVETTMDRSNYGYTF